The next 20 T cell receptor beta chains were all read from a single sample in a study of shared clonotypes between healthy human individuals. Produced via immunoSEQ multiplex PCR; TCRdb's table is partial and in-frame only. The data contain 550,000 to 700,000 clones, around 73% of them singletons. The sequenced material came from memory CD4+ T cells sorted from blood. Subset given: CD45RA-negative fraction. The receptors come from a woman in her 30s in good health.

A few counts support this clone. This chain joins TRBV6-5 and TRBJ1-3; tentative D call: TRBD1 (6 bases). Trimming removed 3 bases from V and 2 bases from J, with 11 bases in between. Germline loops: CDR1 MNHEY, CDR2 SVGAGI. This CDR3 has 15 amino acids. CDR3 region: CASSYTGKAGNTIYF. DNA for the CDR3: TGTGCCAGCAGTTATACAGGGAAGGCTGGAAACACCATATATTTT.

The CDR3 reads CASRPTVVGNQPQHF. Here the CDR3 DNA reads TGTGCCAGCAGGCCCACTGTCGTTGGCAATCAGCCCCAGCATTTT. The V and J genes are TRBV7-2 and TRBJ1-5; D unclear. Germline V lookup: CDR1 SGHTA, CDR2 FQGNSA. The CDR3 loop spans 15 amino acids. Deletions cut 6 bases from V and 2 bases from J, with 14 bases between.

The rearrangement links TRBV28 to TRBJ1-2, with 7 bases matching TRBD1. V lost 6 bases to trimming and J lost 2 bases; unmatched junction nucleotides: 3. The CDR3 loop spans 13 amino acids. Per germline, CDR1 MDHEN and CDR2 SYDVKM. The CDR3 DNA follows: TGTGCCAGCAGCCGCAGGGGGAACTATGGCTACACCTTC. Protein: CASSRRGNYGYTF.

This clone came up many times. This rearrangement joins TRBV2 to TRBJ1-1, with D possibly being TRBD1 (5 bases). Trimming left V 6 bases short and J 5 bases short, with 13 bases between. Looked up from germline, CDR1 is SNHLY and CDR2 is FYNNEI. The CDR3 length is 13 residues. Written as DNA, the CDR3 is TGTGCCAGCAGGGACGCAGGGCAGACTGAAGCTTTCTTT. It specifies CASRDAGQTEAFF.

The chain employs TRBV30 and TRBJ1-1; possible D gene TRBD1, 5 bases. Germline-derived CDR1 and CDR2 are GTSNPN and SVGIG (reference sequence). This CDR3 has 12 residues. Between the trimmed V and J ends, which lost 1 base and 11 bases, there was a span of 14 bases. The chain's CDR3 is CAWSDHQGIAFF. The CDR3 DNA reads TGTGCCTGGAGTGACCACCAGGGTATTGCTTTCTTT.

The rearrangement links TRBV18 to TRBJ1-1, with TRBD1 matching 7 bases. This CDR3 is 14 amino acids long. With V trimmed by 4 bases and J by 5 bases, 7 bases remained unmatched. Germline V gene data show CDR1 as KGHSH and CDR2 as LQKENI. CDR3 coding DNA: TGTGCCAGCTCACGAGGGACAGAGATGACTGAAGCTTTCTTT. Its protein is CASSRGTEMTEAFF.

V is TRBV11-2 and J is TRBJ2-1; D might be TRBD1 (5 bases). This CDR3 comprises 16 residues. CDR1 SGHAT and CDR2 FQNNGV come from the germline V gene. The ends were cut back, 0 bases at V and 10 bases at J, with 19 bases in the middle. For the CDR3, the DNA is TGTGCCAGCAGCTTAGATTGGGCAGGGTTGGAATGGGAGCAGTTCTTC. Its translation is CASSLDWAGLEWEQFF.

This clone occurred a few times. J is TRBJ2-2 and V is TRBV7-2; D is possibly TRBD1 (5 bases). Looked up from germline, CDR1 is SGHTA and CDR2 is FQGNSA. The CDR3 is 16 amino acids. Between the trimmed V and J ends, which lost 2 bases and 2 bases, there was a span of 12 bases. CDR3 residues: CASSLLSQGNTGELFF. CDR3 nucleotide sequence: TGTGCCAGCAGCTTACTTTCCCAGGGTAACACCGGGGAGCTGTTTTTT.

Points on this clone: The same CDR3 is also encoded by other DNA sequences in this sample. The J gene is TRBJ2-7, the V gene TRBV29-1, with 10 bases fitting TRBD2. The CDR3 consists of 14 residues. Germline loops: CDR1 SQVTM, CDR2 ANQGSEA. J was trimmed by 0 bases and V by 6 bases; bases with no gene match: 5. This CDR3 is CSVRTSGISYEQYF. The CDR3 DNA sequence: TGCAGCGTCCGGACTAGCGGAATCTCCTACGAGCAGTACTTC.

This clone was detected a few times. This chain connects TRBV2 to TRBJ2-2; possible D gene TRBD2, 6 bases. The CDR3 totals 14 residues. V dropped 6 bases and J dropped 6 bases, with 14 bases sitting between them. Per the germline V gene, CDR1 is SNHLY and CDR2 is FYNNEI. This CDR3 reads CASRDLGSPGELFF. CDR3 DNA sequence: TGTGCCAGCAGGGACCTCGGGAGCCCCGGGGAGCTGTTTTTT.

This clone was seen a few times. The sample has other DNA sequences that encode this CDR3 too. The chain couples TRBV5-5 to TRBJ2-7, with TRBD1 as a possible D gene (5 bases). CDR1 is SGHKS, CDR2 YYEKEE, per germline (reference sequence). The CDR3 is 14 amino acids. Trimming cost V 2 bases and J 2 bases, with 11 bases left between them. CDR3 DNA sequence: TGTGCCAGCAGCTTAGGCCTAGGGGCCTACGAGCAGTACTTC. Translated, it gives CASSLGLGAYEQYF. Looking up the rest from reference TRBV5-5 and TRBJ2-7 gives the full variable domain: DAGVTQSPTHLIKTRGQQVTLRCSPISGHKSVSWYQQVLGQGPQFIFQYYEKEERGRGNFPDRFSARQFPNYSSELNVNALLLGDSALYLCASSLGLGAYEQYFGPGTRLTVT.

This sequence joins TRBV9 and TRBJ1-1, with D maybe TRBD1 (6 bases). V was clipped by 3 bases and J by 5 bases, with 20 bases between them. Germline lookup yields CDR1 SGDLS and CDR2 YYNGEE. The CDR3 has 16 residues. The CDR3 sequence is CASSAQASGAGTEAFF. The DNA of the CDR3 is TGTGCCAGCAGCGCCCAGGCTTCAGGGGCGGGGACTGAAGCTTTCTTT.

V gene TRBV4-1 combines with J gene TRBJ2-1; 8 nucleotides agree with TRBD2. V trimming: 4 bases; J trimming: 4 bases; junction bases outside the gene matches: 12. The CDR3 runs to 17 residues. CDR1 and CDR2 from the germline V gene are MGHRA and YSYEKL. This chain's CDR3 is CASSRGRGAGAYNEQFF. The CDR3 region has the DNA TGCGCCAGCAGCCGGGGGAGAGGAGCGGGAGCGTACAATGAGCAGTTCTTC.

The gene calls are TRBV19 and TRBJ2-6, with D unclear. V lost 5 bases, J lost 4 bases, and 18 bases lay in between. The CDR3 has 17 amino acids. Germline assignment: CDR1 LNHDA and CDR2 SQIVND (reference sequence). The CDR3 bases are TGTGCCAGTAGTTTACTTATTCGGGCGAGGGGGGCCAACGTCCTGACTTTC. Translation: CASSLLIRARGANVLTF.

The rearrangement links TRBV4-1 to TRBJ1-2; 8 nucleotides agree with TRBD1. The germline CDR1 and CDR2 sequences are MGHRA and YSYEKL. The CDR3 sequence is 14 residues long. V lost 3 bases, J lost 3 bases, and 3 bases stayed unmatched. This chain's CDR3 is CASSQTGVDYGYTF. Here the CDR3 DNA reads TGCGCCAGCAGCCAGACAGGGGTAGACTATGGCTACACCTTC.

The J gene is TRBJ2-3, the V gene TRBV9, with 8 bases lining up with TRBD1. Germline V lookup: CDR1 SGDLS, CDR2 YYNGEE. The junction had 9 bases not matched to a gene; V was cut back by 4 bases and J by 2 bases. CDR3 length equals 16 residues. The CDR3 sequence is CASSPTDRGPTDTQYF. Here the CDR3 DNA reads TGTGCCAGCAGCCCCACCGACAGGGGCCCCACAGATACGCAGTATTTT. The full variable domain, in which reference TRBV9 and TRBJ2-3 provide the parts outside the CDR3, is DSGVTQTPKHLITATGQRVTLRCSPRSGDLSVYWYQQSLDQGLQFLIQYYNGEERAKGNILERFSAQQFPDLHSELNLSSLELGDSALYFCASSPTDRGPTDTQYFGPGTRLTVL.

The chain is built from TRBV28 and TRBJ1-2; no firm D call. V was shortened by 3 bases and J by 1 base, with 9 bases between the two germline ends. CDR3 size: 14 residues. Germline V gives CDR1 MDHEN, CDR2 SYDVKM. The chain's CDR3 is CASSFQALNYGYTF. The CDR3 DNA reads as TGTGCCAGCAGTTTCCAAGCACTTAACTATGGCTACACCTTC.

The chain carries TRBV2 and TRBJ2-7; 9 positions agree with TRBD1. This CDR3 contains 12 residues. V lost 5 bases, J lost 7 bases, and 3 bases stayed unmatched. Germline CDR1 reads SNHLY; CDR2 reads FYNNEI. The CDR3 bases are TGTGCCAGCAGTCAAGACAGGGGGGAGCAGTACTTC. Its protein product is CASSQDRGEQYF.

The chain combines TRBV28 with TRBJ1-1; TRBD1 matches 8 bases. The CDR3 sequence is 20 residues long. Losses at the gene ends were 5 bases for V and 2 bases for J; bases not matched to a gene: 22. Germline lookup yields CDR1 MDHEN and CDR2 SYDVKM. The CDR3 sequence is CASSPWVAGGARTGNTEAFF. Here the CDR3 DNA reads TGTGCCAGCAGTCCGTGGGTGGCAGGGGGCGCAAGAACTGGTAACACTGAAGCTTTCTTT.

V is TRBV5-1 and J is TRBJ2-7, with 11 positions matching TRBD1. The CDR3 runs 14 residues. Germline CDR1 SGHRS, CDR2 YFSETQ. V shed 6 bases, J shed 3 bases, and the junction held 5 bases outside the gene matches. The CDR3 sequence: CASTRTGGIYEQYF. DNA for the CDR3: TGCGCCAGCACCAGGACAGGGGGCATCTACGAGCAGTACTTC.